Listed here are 16 T cell receptor beta chains from one sample, sequenced in a study of post-analysis software for immune sequencing data. Study conclusions and caveats: Higher frequency in patients than in controls was seen for five TRBV segments, with TRBV5-6, TRBV5-1 and TRBV20-1 among them.

Unique molecular identifiers were carried by the TCR beta cDNA libraries. From the PCR reads, TCRdb called clonotypes with MiXCR, one entry per CDR3 protein. The data hold over 700,000 distinct CDR3 sequences, with roughly 27% observed a single time. No antigen is known for these receptors. The sample comprised blood. Receptor source: a girl aged 10 to 17 with multiple sclerosis.

This clonotype has only a few counts. The genes are TRBV10-3 and TRBJ2-1, with a possible D match to TRBD1 (5 bases). This CDR3 region has 18 residues. With 7 bases removed from V and 0 bases from J, the gap between germline ends came to 22 bases. Germline V gene data show CDR1 as ENHRY and CDR2 as SYGVKD. CDR3: CAITRSILADSSYNEQFF. CDR3 sequence (DNA): TGTGCCATCACCCGTAGTATCCTGGCCGACAGCTCCTACAATGAGCAGTTCTTC.

The chain carries TRBV12-3 or TRBV12-4 and TRBJ1-2, with TRBD1 matching over 8 bases. J was trimmed by 10 bases and V by 3 bases; bases with no gene match: 10. The CDR3 runs 14 residues. CDR3 amino acids: CASSFQGATGAYTF. The CDR3 coding sequence is TGTGCCAGCAGTTTTCAGGGGGCGACTGGGGCCTACACCTTC.

The CDR3 reads CASKVGGHGGYQPQHF. As DNA, the CDR3 is TGTGCCAGCAAAGTAGGGGGACATGGTGGTTATCAGCCCCAGCATTTT. The chain recombines TRBV28 with TRBJ1-5; D may be TRBD1 (6 bases). Germline V lookup: CDR1 MDHEN, CDR2 SYDVKM. Trimming cost V 7 bases and J 5 bases, with 21 bases left between them. This CDR3 spans 16 amino acids.

The chain is built from TRBV29-1 and TRBJ2-3, with a weak D call TRBD1 (5 bases). The germline V gene has CDR1 SQVTM and CDR2 ANQGSEA. The ends were cut back, 4 bases at V and 4 bases at J, with 9 bases in the middle. The CDR3 totals 12 residues. The CDR3 is CSVGRGADTQYF. The CDR3 DNA sequence: TGCAGCGTTGGAAGGGGCGCAGATACGCAGTATTTT.

The chain recombines TRBV7-2 with TRBJ1-2, with a tentative D call TRBD1 (6 bases). The CDR3 is 13 residues long. Trimming took 9 bases from V and 5 from J, leaving 16 bases between them. Per germline, CDR1 SGHTA and CDR2 FQGNSA. The DNA of the CDR3 is TGTACCAGTGGGTCGGGGGCGCGTTATGGCTACACCTTC. Translation gives CTSGSGARYGYTF.

The J gene is TRBJ1-5, the V gene TRBV27; 9 bases match TRBD1. The CDR3 is 16 residues long. The germline V gene encodes CDR1 MNHEY and CDR2 SMNVEV (reference sequence). V was clipped by 6 bases and J by 4 bases; unmatched bases: 10. CDR3 in DNA: TGTGCCAGCAGGGCAACCGGGACAGGGTTTAATCAGCCCCAGCATTTT. It specifies CASRATGTGFNQPQHF.

V is TRBV2 and J is TRBJ1-5; 9 nucleotides line up with TRBD1. From germline, CDR1 is SNHLY and CDR2 FYNNEI. J lost 7 bases, V lost 2 bases, and 6 bases had no gene match. There are 15 residues in the CDR3. The CDR3 loop reads CASSETGTGTQPQHF. The CDR3 DNA reads TGTGCCAGCAGTGAAACCGGGACAGGGACCCAGCCCCAGCATTTT.

Worth noting for this clonotype: The junction departs from germline at one end; a sequencing error may be responsible. V gene TRBV25-1 combines with J gene TRBJ1-4, with a tentative D call TRBD1 (6 bases). Germline lookup yields CDR1 MGHDK and CDR2 SYGVNS. The CDR3 totals 13 residues. CDR3 protein: CASSDPGEERLFF. In DNA form, the CDR3 reads TGTGCCAGCAGTGATCCAGGGGAGGAAAGACTGTTTTTT.

Only one count was recorded for this clonotype. CDR3 sequence: CASSQVQGRKPQHF. The DNA for the CDR3 is TGCGCCAGCAGCCAAGTCCAGGGTCGGAAGCCCCAGCATTTT. This sequence joins TRBV4-1 and TRBJ1-5, with D perhaps matching TRBD1 (5 bases). This CDR3 region has 14 residues. Trimming pared 1 base from V and 8 bases from J, leaving 12 bases between. In germline, CDR1 is MGHRA, CDR2 YSYEKL.

A few counts support this clonotype. This chain joins TRBV14 and TRBJ2-5, with TRBD1 identical over 7 bases. The J call could be wrong; TRBJ2-7 is a better fit for the DNA end. CDR1 and CDR2 (germline): SGHDN, FVKESK. The CDR3 is made up of 16 amino acids. The CDR3 here is CASSRTTGVRIIEQYF. The CDR3 region has the DNA TGTGCCAGCAGCCGGACAACAGGGGTACGGATCATCGAGCAGTACTTC.

This clonotype was observed a handful of times. The V call is TRBV7-2, the J call TRBJ2-1, with 16 bases that match TRBD2. The J segment lost 8 bases and the V segment lost 5 bases, leaving 6 bases of the junction unmatched. Per the germline V gene, CDR1 is SGHTA and CDR2 is FQGNSA. The CDR3 is 16 residues long. In DNA form, the CDR3 reads TGTGCCAGCAGCACGGGACTAGCGGGAGGGGGGTATGAGCAGTTCTTC. Translation: CASSTGLAGGGYEQFF. Full variable domain (rest looked up from reference TRBV7-2 and TRBJ2-1): GAGVSQSPSNKVTEKGKDVELRCDPISGHTALYWYRQSLGQGLEFLIYFQGNSAPDKSGLPSDRFSAERTGGSVSTLTIQRTQQEDSAVYLCASSTGLAGGGYEQFFGPGTRLTVL.

This chain uses TRBV18 with TRBJ1-5, with D possibly TRBD1 on 5 matching bases. CDR3 length: 13 residues. Trimming took off 6 bases at V and 7 bases at J, with 13 bases between the two ends. From germline, CDR1 is KGHSH and CDR2 LQKENI. CDR3 DNA: TGTGCCAGCTCCCCGGGAGGGGAACAGCCCCAGCATTTT. Encoded protein: CASSPGGEQPQHF.

V and J are TRBV12-3 or TRBV12-4 and TRBJ2-1, with TRBD2 matching 9 bases. V lost 1 base to trimming and J lost 3 bases; unmatched junction nucleotides: 7. The CDR3 runs 17 residues. CDR3 amino acids: CASSLVGAGGSYNEQFF. CDR3 bases: TGTGCCAGCAGTTTAGTGGGTGCGGGGGGGAGCTACAATGAGCAGTTCTTC.

This clonotype occurred a few times. The chain links TRBV28 to TRBJ1-2, with D unclear. The germline CDR1 and CDR2 sequences are MDHEN and SYDVKM. The CDR3 is 12 residues long. The germline V and J ends were trimmed by 8 bases and 4 bases, with 11 bases remaining between them. The CDR3 DNA follows: TGTGCCAGCTGGGCGGGCTCCTATGGCTACACCTTC. Its translation: CASWAGSYGYTF.

V is TRBV7-2 and J is TRBJ2-3; possibly TRBD1 or TRBD2 for D (7 bases each). The CDR3 extends over 15 amino acids. Germline CDR1 and CDR2: SGHTA and FQGNSA. V lost 4 bases and J 1 base, leaving 12 bases between the germline ends. CDR3 nucleotides: TGTGCCAGCAGCTACCAGGGGGGGGGCACAGATACGCAGTATTTT. It specifies CASSYQGGGTDTQYF.

V is TRBV28 and J is TRBJ2-7; 7 bases are shared with TRBD1. With V trimmed by 8 bases and J by 12 bases, 28 bases remained unmatched. Germline loops: CDR1 MDHEN, CDR2 SYDVKM. The CDR3 covers 17 residues. The CDR3 region is CASHAAAGGKVQETRYF. DNA for the CDR3: TGTGCCAGCCATGCGGCCGCAGGGGGAAAGGTCCAAGAGACCCGGTACTTC.